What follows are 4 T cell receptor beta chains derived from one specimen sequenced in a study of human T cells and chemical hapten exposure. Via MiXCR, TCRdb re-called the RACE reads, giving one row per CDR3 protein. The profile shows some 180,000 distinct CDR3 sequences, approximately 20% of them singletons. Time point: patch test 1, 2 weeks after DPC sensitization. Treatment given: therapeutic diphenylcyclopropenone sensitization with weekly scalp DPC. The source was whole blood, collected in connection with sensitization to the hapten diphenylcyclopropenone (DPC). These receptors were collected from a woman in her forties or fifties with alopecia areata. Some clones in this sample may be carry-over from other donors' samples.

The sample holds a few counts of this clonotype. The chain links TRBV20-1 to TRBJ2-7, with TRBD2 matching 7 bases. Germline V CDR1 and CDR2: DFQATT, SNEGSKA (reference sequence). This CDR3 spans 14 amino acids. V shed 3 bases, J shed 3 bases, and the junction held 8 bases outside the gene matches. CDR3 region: CSASPTSAFYEQYF. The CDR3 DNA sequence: TGCAGTGCTAGTCCCACTAGCGCCTTCTACGAGCAGTACTTC.

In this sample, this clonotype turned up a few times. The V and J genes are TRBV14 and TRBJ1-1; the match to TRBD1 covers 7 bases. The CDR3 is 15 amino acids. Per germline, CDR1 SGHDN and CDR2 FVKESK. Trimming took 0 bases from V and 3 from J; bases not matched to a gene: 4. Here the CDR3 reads CASSQDPGQYTEAFF. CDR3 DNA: TGTGCCAGCAGCCAAGATCCGGGACAGTACACTGAAGCTTTCTTT. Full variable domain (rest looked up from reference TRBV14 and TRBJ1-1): EAGVTQFPSHSVIEKGQTVTLRCDPISGHDNLYWYRRVMGKEIKFLLHFVKESKQDESGMPNNRFLAERTGGTYSTLKVQPAELEDSGVYFCASSQDPGQYTEAFFGQGTRLTVV.

CDR3 protein: CASSLHQNSRGDTEAFF. In nucleotides, the CDR3 is TGTGCCAGCAGCTTACACCAAAATTCCAGGGGAGACACTGAAGCTTTCTTT. The J gene is TRBJ1-1, the V gene TRBV7-6; weak D call: TRBD1 (6 bases). The V gene's germline CDR1 is SGHVS and CDR2 FNYEAQ. The CDR3 covers 17 residues. V was clipped by 2 bases and J by 3 bases, with 19 bases between them.

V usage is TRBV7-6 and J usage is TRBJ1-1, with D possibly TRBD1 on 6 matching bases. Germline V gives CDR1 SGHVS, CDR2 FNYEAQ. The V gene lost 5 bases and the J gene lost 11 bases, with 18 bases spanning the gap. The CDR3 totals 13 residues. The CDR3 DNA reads TGTGCCAGCAGCCCGGGACAAGGACTTCGGGCTTTCTTT. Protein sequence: CASSPGQGLRAFF.